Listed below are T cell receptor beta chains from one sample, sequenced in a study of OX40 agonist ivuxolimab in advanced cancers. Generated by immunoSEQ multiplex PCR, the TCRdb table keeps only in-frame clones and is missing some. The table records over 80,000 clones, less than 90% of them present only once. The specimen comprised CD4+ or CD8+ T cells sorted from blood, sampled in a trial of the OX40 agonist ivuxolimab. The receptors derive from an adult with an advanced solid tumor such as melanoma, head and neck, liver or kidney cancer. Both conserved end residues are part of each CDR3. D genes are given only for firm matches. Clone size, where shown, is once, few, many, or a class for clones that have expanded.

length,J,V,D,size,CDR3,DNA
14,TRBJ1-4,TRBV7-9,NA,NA,CASSLFPPNEKLFF,TGTGCCAGCAGCTTATTTCCGCCTAATGAAAAACTGTTTTTT
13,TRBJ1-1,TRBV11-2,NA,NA,CASSLTGFTEAFF,TGTGCCAGCAGCTTAACAGGGTTCACTGAAGCTTTCTTT
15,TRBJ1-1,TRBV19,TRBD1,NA,CASRSWTGGRTEAFF,TGTGCCAGTAGGTCATGGACAGGGGGCCGGACTGAAGCTTTCTTT
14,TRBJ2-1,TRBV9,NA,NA,CASSVAVRDNEQFF,TGTGCCAGCAGCGTAGCGGTGCGGGACAATGAGCAGTTCTTC
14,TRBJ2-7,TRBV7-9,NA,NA,CASSGGFSPYEQYF,TGTGCCAGCAGTGGGGGATTTTCCCCCTACGAGCAGTACTTC
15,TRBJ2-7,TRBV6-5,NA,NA,CASSYGGVPTYEQYF,TGTGCCAGCAGTTACGGAGGGGTTCCAACCTACGAGCAGTACTTC
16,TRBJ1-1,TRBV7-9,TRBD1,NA,CASSLRGQGGLAEAFF,TGTGCCAGCAGCTTAAGGGGACAGGGGGGCTTGGCTGAAGCTTTCTTT
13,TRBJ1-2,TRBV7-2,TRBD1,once,CASSQDRAYGYTF,TGTGCCAGCAGCCAAGACAGGGCCTATGGCTACACCTTC
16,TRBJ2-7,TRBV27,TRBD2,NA,CASSEVGGGGYSEQYF,TGTGCCAGCAGTGAGGTCGGGGGCGGGGGGTATTCCGAGCAGTACTTC
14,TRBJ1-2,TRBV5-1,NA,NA,CASSPQTDNYGYTF,TGCGCCAGCAGCCCCCAGACAGATAACTATGGCTACACCTTC
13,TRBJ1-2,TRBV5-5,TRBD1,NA,CASRGQGGYGYTF,TGTGCCAGCAGGGGACAGGGGGGGTATGGCTACACCTTC
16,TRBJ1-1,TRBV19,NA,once,CASSTPGAKKNTEAFF,TGTGCCAGTAGTACCCCGGGGGCGAAAAAGAACACTGAAGCTTTCTTT
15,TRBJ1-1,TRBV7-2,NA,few,CASSERAEKNTEAFF,TGTGCCAGCAGCGAACGAGCCGAAAAGAACACTGAAGCTTTCTTT
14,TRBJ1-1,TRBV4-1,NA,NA,CASSQTGGGTEAFF,TGCGCCAGCAGCCAGACAGGAGGAGGGACTGAAGCTTTCTTT
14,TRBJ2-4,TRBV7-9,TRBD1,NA,CASSGERTGDIQYF,TGTGCCAGCAGCGGAGAACGGACAGGGGACATTCAGTACTTC
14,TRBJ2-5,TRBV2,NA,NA,CASRYTGTPRGQYF,TGTGCCAGCAGATATACCGGGACACCGAGGGGGCAGTACTTC
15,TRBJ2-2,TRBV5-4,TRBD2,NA,CASSKGRGVVGELFF,TGTGCCAGCAGCAAGGGGAGGGGAGTAGTCGGGGAGCTGTTTTTT
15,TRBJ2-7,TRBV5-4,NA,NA,CASSPHGQGRFEQYF,TGTGCCAGCAGCCCCCACGGCCAGGGGAGGTTCGAGCAGTACTTC
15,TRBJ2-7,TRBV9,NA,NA,CASSVASGSPHEQYF,TGTGCCAGCAGCGTAGCCTCCGGGTCCCCTCACGAGCAGTACTTC
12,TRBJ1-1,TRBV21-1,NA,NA,CASSKVWEKAFF,TGTGCCAGCAGCAAAGTTTGGGAGAAGGCTTTCTTT
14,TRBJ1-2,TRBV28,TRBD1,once,CASSSGQGPYGYTF,TGTGCCAGCAGTTCCGGACAGGGACCCTATGGCTACACCTTC
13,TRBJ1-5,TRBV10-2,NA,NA,CASQSYSNQPQHF,TGCGCCAGCCAGAGTTATAGCAATCAGCCCCAGCATTTT
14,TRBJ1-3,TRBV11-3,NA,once,CASRDGASGNTIYF,TGTGCCAGCAGGGACGGGGCCTCTGGAAACACCATATATTTT
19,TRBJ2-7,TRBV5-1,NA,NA,CASSLALSLGDTSSYEQYF,TGCGCCAGCAGCTTGGCCCTCTCTCTCGGAGACACAAGCTCCTACGAGCAGTACTTC
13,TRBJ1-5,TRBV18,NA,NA,CASSPLSNQPQHF,TGTGCCAGCTCACCCTTAAGCAATCAGCCCCAGCATTTT
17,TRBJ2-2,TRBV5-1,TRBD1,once,CASSPGTGGENTGELFF,TGCGCCAGCAGCCCCGGGACAGGGGGCGAAAACACCGGGGAGCTGTTTTTT
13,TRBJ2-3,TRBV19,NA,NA,CASKAKGEDTQYF,TGTGCCAGCAAGGCGAAGGGGGAAGATACGCAGTATTTT